What follows are 9 T cell receptor beta chains derived from one specimen sequenced in a study of T cell responses to AZD1222 COVID-19 vaccine (dated by TCRdb to about 2021). The library relied on the immunoSEQ multiplex PCR assay. Not all clones reach the TCRdb copy of this immuneACCESS table, which keeps in-frame sequences only. Checked studies attribute under half of the gap to unresolved V genes and leave the rest unexplained. Within this sample are about 140,000 clones, with 92% of them counted one time only. The top ten clonotypes cover 3.6% of the sample. This sample's time point label indicates: about 28 days (+/-7) after the second vaccine dose. The sequenced sample was peripheral blood, obtained 28 days after the second AZD1222 dose. These TCRs come from an adult who received the AZD1222 COVID-19 vaccine.

This clone was recorded once. This chain links TRBV28 with TRBJ1-3; the D is unclear. Looked up from germline, CDR1 is MDHEN and CDR2 is SYDVKM. V was pared by 7 bases and J by 0 bases, with 10 bases between. This CDR3 has 14 amino acids. DNA for the CDR3: TGTGCCAGCACCCGACGAGCCTCTGGAAACACCATATATTTT. Its translation: CASTRRASGNTIYF.

The V gene is TRBV7-8, the J gene TRBJ1-1; D remains ambiguous. This CDR3 contains 12 residues. Trimming left V 6 bases short and J 5 bases short, with 10 bases between. CDR1 and CDR2 from the germline V gene are SGHVS and FQNEAQ. The CDR3 sequence is CASSHFRTEAFF. The CDR3, as DNA: TGTGCCAGCAGTCACTTCCGGACTGAAGCTTTCTTT. Supplemented by reference TRBV7-8 and TRBJ1-1, the full variable domain reads GAGVSQSPRYKVAKRGQDVALRCDPISGHVSLFWYQQALGQGPEFLTYFQNEAQLDKSGLPSDRFFAERPEGSVSTLKIQRTQQEDSAVYLCASSHFRTEAFFGQGTRLTVV.

The chain is built from TRBV29-1 and TRBJ1-1; TRBD1 aligns across 7 bases. The CDR3 totals 14 residues. Losses at the gene ends were 6 bases for V and 0 bases for J; bases not matched to a gene: 7. In germline, CDR1 is SQVTM, CDR2 ANQGSEA. For the CDR3, the DNA is TGCAGCGTGCGAGGGACAGAGATGAACACTGAAGCTTTCTTT. Protein product: CSVRGTEMNTEAFF.

Turning to this clone: This is likely a read error, given that the CDR3 carries no conserved phenylalanine or tryptophan at its end. No DNA is shown, since the ends of the CDR3 on it are uncertain; the CDR3 is the one TCRdb lists. This CDR3 is CASSEGNRKPILG. The chain employs TRBV2 and TRBJ1-4. The germline V gene has CDR1 SNHLY and CDR2 FYNNEI. The CDR3 numbers 13 amino acids, ends counted.

The chain recombines TRBV5-1 with TRBJ2-7, with unresolved D. Trimming shortened V by 4 bases and J by 9 bases, and 11 bases separated the two germline ends. This CDR3 spans 11 amino acids. CDR1 and CDR2 from the germline V gene are SGHRS and YFSETQ. The CDR3 protein is CASSDLVGQYF. The CDR3 bases are TGCGCCAGCAGCGATTTGGTGGGGCAGTACTTC.

This sequence joins TRBV18 and TRBJ2-4, with D perhaps assigned TRBD1 or TRBD2 (5 bases each). The germline V and J ends were trimmed by 1 base and 5 bases, with 18 bases remaining between them. The germline V gene encodes CDR1 KGHSH and CDR2 LQKENI. This CDR3 contains 17 residues. The chain's CDR3 is CASSPRPGLLGENIQYF. CDR3 sequence (DNA): TGTGCCAGCTCACCACGGCCGGGGCTACTAGGAGAAAACATTCAGTACTTC.

This clone was observed once. The CDR3 region is CASSLEGPDTGELFF. In DNA, the CDR3 is TGTGCCAGCAGTTTAGAGGGTCCTGACACCGGGGAGCTGTTTTTT. The V call is TRBV27, the J call TRBJ2-2; maybe TRBD2 (5 bases). V lost 2 bases and J 3 bases, leaving 10 bases between the germline ends. This CDR3 has 15 residues. In germline, CDR1 is MNHEY, CDR2 SMNVEV (reference sequence).

This clone was counted a single time. The V and J genes are TRBV4-2 and TRBJ1-1, with D possibly being TRBD1 (6 bases). Germline V CDR1 and CDR2: LGHNA, YNFKEQ. Trimming cost V 0 bases and J 1 base, with 12 bases left between them. This CDR3 has 16 residues. The CDR3 region is CASSQEARGPNTEAFF. Written as DNA, the CDR3 is TGTGCCAGCAGCCAAGAGGCCAGGGGACCGAACACTGAAGCTTTCTTT.

V usage is TRBV15 and J usage is TRBJ1-1, with 7 bases matching TRBD1. With V trimmed by 1 base and J by 1 base, 3 bases remained unmatched. Germline V gene data show CDR1 as LNHNV and CDR2 as YYDKDF (reference sequence). This CDR3 has 15 residues. The CDR3 nucleotides are TGTGCCACCAGCAGAGCTCGACAGGGGAACACTGAAGCTTTCTTT. It codes for CATSRARQGNTEAFF.